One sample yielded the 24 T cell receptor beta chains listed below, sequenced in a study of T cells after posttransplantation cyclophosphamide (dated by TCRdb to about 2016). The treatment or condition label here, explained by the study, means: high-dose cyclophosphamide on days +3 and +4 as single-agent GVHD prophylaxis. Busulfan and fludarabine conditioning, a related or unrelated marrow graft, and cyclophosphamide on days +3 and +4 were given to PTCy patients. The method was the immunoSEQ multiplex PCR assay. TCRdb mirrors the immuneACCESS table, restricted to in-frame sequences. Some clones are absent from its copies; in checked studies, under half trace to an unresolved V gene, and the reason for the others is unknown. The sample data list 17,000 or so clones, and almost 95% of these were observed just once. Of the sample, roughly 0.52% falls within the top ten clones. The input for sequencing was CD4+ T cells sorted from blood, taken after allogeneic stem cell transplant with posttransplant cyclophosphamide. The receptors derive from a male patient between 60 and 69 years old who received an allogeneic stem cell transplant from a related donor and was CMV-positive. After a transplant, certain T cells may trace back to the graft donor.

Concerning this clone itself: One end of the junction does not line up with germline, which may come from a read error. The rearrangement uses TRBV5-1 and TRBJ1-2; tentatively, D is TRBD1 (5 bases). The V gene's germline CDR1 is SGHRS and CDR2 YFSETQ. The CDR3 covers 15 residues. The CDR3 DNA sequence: TGTGCCAGCAGCTTGGACCTTGACAGCTCCGGGGGCTACACCTTC. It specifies CASSLDLDSSGGYTF.

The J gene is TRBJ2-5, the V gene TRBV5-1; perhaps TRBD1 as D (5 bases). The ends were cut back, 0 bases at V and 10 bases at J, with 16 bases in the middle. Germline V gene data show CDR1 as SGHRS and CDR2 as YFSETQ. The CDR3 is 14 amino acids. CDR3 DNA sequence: TGCGCCAGCAGCTTGGGCCTGGGGTTAGGGGACCAGTACTTC. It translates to CASSLGLGLGDQYF.

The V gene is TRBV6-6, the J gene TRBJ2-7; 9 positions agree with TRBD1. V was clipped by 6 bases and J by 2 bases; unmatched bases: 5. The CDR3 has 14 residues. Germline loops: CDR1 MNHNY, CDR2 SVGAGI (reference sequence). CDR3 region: CASRTTGGAYEQYF. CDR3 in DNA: TGTGCCAGCAGAACAACAGGGGGCGCCTACGAGCAGTACTTC.

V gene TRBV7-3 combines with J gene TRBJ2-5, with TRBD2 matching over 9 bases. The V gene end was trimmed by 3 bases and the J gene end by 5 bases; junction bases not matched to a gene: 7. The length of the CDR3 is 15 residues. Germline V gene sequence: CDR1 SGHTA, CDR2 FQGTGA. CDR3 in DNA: TGTGCCAGCAGCTTGGCTAGCGGGGTCTCCGAGACCCAGTACTTC. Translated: CASSLASGVSETQYF.

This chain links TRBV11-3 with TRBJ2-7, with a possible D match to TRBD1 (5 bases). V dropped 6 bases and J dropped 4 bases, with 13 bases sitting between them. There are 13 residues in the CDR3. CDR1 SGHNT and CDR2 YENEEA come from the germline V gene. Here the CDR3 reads CASRKDTEYEQYF. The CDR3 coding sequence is TGTGCCAGCAGAAAGGACACCGAATACGAGCAGTACTTC.

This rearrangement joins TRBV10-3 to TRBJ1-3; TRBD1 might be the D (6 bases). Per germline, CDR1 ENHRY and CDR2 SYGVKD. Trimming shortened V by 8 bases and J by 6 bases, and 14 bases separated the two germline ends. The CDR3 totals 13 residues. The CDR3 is CAIGAGGENTIYF. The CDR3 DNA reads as TGTGCCATCGGGGCGGGGGGCGAAAACACCATATATTTT.

The CDR3 loop is CASSLSRGDEQYF. As DNA, the CDR3 is TGTGCCAGCAGCTTAAGCCGGGGTGACGAGCAGTACTTC. The J gene is TRBJ2-7, the V gene TRBV7-3; tentative D call: TRBD2 (5 bases). Trimming stripped 1 base from V and 5 bases from J, with 9 bases between. This CDR3 comprises 13 residues. From germline, CDR1 is SGHTA and CDR2 FQGTGA. Complete variable domain (other parts from reference TRBV7-3 and TRBJ2-7): GAGVSQTPSNKVTEKGKYVELRCDPISGHTALYWYRQSLGQGPEFLIYFQGTGAADDSGLPNDRFFAVRPEGSVSTLKIQRTERGDSAVYLCASSLSRGDEQYFGPGTRLTVT.

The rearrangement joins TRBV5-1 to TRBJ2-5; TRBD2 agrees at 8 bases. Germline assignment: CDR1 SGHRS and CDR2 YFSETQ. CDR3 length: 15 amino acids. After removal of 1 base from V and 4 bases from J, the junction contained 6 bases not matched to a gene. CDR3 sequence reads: CASSLQLADRETQYF. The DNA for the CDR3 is TGCGCCAGCAGCTTGCAACTAGCGGATCGAGAGACCCAGTACTTC. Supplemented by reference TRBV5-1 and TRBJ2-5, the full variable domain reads KAGVTQTPRYLIKTRGQQVTLSCSPISGHRSVSWYQQTPGQGLQFLFEYFSETQRNKGNFPGRFSGRQFSNSRSEMNVSTLELGDSALYLCASSLQLADRETQYFGPGTRLLVL.

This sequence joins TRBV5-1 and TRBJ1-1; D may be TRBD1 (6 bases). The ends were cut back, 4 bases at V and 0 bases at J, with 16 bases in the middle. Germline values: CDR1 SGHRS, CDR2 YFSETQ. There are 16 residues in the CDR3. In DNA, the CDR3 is TGCGCCAGCAGCCTCGGGGGGGGGCTAATGAACACTGAAGCTTTCTTT. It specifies CASSLGGGLMNTEAFF.

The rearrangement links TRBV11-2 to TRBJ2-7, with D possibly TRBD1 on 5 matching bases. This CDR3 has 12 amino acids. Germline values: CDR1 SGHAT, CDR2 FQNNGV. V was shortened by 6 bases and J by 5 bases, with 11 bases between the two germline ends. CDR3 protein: CASRIQGNEQYF. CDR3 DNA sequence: TGTGCCAGCAGAATCCAGGGTAACGAGCAGTACTTC.

For the CDR3, the DNA is TGTGCCAGCAGCTTGGGCAGGGGGACTTCTCAAGGCGGTGGCTACACCTTC. It is translated as CASSLGRGTSQGGGYTF. The rearrangement joins TRBV5-4 to TRBJ1-2, with 7 bases fitting TRBD1. V was pared by 0 bases and J by 7 bases, with 15 bases of the junction left unmatched. The CDR3 totals 17 residues. Germline lookup yields CDR1 SGHNT and CDR2 YYREEE (reference sequence).

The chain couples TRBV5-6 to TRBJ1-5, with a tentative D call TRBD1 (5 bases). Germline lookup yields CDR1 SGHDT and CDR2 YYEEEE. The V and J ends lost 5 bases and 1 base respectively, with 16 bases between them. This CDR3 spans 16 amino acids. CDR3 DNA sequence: TGTGCCAGCAGTGATTCTCGGGCAGGGAGCAATCAGCCCCAGCATTTT. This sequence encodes CASSDSRAGSNQPQHF.

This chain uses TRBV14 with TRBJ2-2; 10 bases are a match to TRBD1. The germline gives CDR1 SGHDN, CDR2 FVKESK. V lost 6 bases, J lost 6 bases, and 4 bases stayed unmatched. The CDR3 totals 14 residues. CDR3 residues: CASSRQGAAGELFF. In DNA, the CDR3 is TGTGCCAGCAGTAGACAGGGGGCCGCCGGGGAGCTGTTTTTT.

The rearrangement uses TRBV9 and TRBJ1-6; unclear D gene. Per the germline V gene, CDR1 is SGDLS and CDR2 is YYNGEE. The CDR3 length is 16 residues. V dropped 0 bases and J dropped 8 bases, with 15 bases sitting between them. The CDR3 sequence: CASSVGRLLRDSPLHF. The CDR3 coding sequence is TGTGCCAGCAGCGTAGGACGACTGTTGAGGGATTCACCCCTCCACTTT.

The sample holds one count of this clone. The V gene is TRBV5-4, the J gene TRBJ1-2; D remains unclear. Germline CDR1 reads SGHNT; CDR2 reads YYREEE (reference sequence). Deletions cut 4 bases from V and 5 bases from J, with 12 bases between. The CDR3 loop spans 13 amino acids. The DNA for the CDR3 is TGTGCCAGCAGCCCACTTGGAGTTTATGGCTACACCTTC. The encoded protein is CASSPLGVYGYTF.

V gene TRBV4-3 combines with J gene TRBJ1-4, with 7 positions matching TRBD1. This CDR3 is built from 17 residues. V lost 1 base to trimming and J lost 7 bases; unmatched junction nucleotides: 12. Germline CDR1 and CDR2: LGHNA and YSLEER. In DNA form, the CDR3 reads TGCGCCAGCAGCCAAGTTGAGGTCCGACAGGGCGGTGAAAAACTGTTTTTT. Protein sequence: CASSQVEVRQGGEKLFF.

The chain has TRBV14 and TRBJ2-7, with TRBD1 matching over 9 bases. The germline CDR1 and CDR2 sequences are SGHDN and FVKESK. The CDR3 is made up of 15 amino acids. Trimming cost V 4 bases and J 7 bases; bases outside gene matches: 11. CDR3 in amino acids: CASSRLDRGTEEQYF. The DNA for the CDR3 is TGTGCCAGCAGCCGACTGGACAGGGGAACGGAAGAGCAGTACTTC.

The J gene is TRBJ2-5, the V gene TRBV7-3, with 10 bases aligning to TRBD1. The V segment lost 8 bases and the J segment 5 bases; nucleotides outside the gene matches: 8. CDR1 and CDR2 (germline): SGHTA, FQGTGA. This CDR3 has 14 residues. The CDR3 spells CASCPTGGQETQYF. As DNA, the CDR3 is TGTGCCAGCTGCCCGACAGGGGGCCAGGAGACCCAGTACTTC.

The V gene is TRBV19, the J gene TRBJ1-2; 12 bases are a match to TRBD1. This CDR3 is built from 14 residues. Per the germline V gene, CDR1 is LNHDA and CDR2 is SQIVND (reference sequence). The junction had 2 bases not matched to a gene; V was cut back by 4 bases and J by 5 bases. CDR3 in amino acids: CASSRGQGAYGYTF. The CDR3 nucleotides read TGTGCCAGTAGTAGGGGACAGGGGGCGTATGGCTACACCTTC.

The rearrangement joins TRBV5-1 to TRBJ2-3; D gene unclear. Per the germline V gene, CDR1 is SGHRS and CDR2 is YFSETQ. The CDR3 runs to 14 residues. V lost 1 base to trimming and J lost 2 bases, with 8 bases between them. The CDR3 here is CASSLLSPTDTQYF. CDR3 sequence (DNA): TGCGCCAGCAGCTTGTTGAGCCCCACAGATACGCAGTATTTT.

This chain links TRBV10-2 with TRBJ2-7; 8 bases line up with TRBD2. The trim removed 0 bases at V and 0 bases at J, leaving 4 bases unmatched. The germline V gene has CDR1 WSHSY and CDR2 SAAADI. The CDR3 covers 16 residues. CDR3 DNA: TGCGCCAGCAGTGAGTCGACTCGGGGGGGCTCCTACGAGCAGTACTTC. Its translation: CASSESTRGGSYEQYF.

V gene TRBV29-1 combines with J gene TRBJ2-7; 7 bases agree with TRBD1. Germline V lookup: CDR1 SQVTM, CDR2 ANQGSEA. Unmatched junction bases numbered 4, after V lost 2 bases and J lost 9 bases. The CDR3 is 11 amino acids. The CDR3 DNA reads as TGCAGCGTTGAAAGAGGGGGCGGGCAGTACTTC. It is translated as CSVERGGGQYF.

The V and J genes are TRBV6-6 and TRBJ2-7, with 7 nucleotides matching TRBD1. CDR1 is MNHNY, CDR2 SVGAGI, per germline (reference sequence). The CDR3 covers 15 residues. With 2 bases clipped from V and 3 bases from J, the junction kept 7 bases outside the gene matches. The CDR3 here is CASSYPTGFVYEQYF. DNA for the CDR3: TGTGCCAGCAGTTACCCGACAGGGTTCGTCTACGAGCAGTACTTC.

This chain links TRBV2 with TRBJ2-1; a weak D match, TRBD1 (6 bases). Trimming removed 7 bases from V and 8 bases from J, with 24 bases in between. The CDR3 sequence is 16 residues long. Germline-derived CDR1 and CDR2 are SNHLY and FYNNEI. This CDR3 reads CASTRIDRLTRDEQFF. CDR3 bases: TGTGCCAGCACTAGGATCGACAGGCTTACTAGGGATGAGCAGTTCTTC.